The entry below describes one T cell receptor (beta chain). Clones were read by immunoSEQ multiplex PCR, and TCRdb kept only the in-frame ones, dropping some. Of about 31,000 clones listed, over 80% were seen once; the top ten hold approximately 7.9%. This record comes from a study of T cell changes during pregnancy in multiple sclerosis. The germline CDR1 and CDR2 sequences are MNHEY and SMNVEV (reference sequence). This CDR3 has 13 amino acids. V was trimmed by 5 bases and J by 3 bases, leaving 9 bases between them. This receptor was taken from a female donor with multiple sclerosis, enrolled in a pregnancy study. The V gene is TRBV27, the J gene TRBJ2-3; D is perhaps TRBD1 (5 bases). The sample consisted of CD8+ T cells from peripheral blood mononuclear cells, taken before pregnancy. Here the CDR3 reads CASSQQGTDTQYF. DNA of the CDR3: TGTGCCAGCAGTCAGCAGGGAACAGATACGCAGTATTTT.